The T cell receptor (beta chain) described here comes from a study of PD-1 blockade in classical Hodgkin lymphoma. Study information: Nivolumab 3 mg/kg was given intravenously every 2 weeks. Study-wide findings and caveats: CD4+ TCR diversity, unlike CD8+, climbed significantly by C4D1. It was reported that newly diagnosed patients had less baseline TCR diversity than healthy donors.

Time point: cycle 4 day 1 (C4D1), after five to seven weeks of nivolumab. Brentuximab vedotin exposure varied, and every patient relapsed after autologous stem cell transplantation. The best responses consisted of complete response, partial response or progressive disease. A note on this clone: What it recognizes is unknown.

Only in-frame clones appear in the TCRdb table, and some are missing; sequencing was by immunoSEQ multiplex PCR. In the table there are approximately 44,000 clones, around 69% of which are singletons. The V gene lost 5 bases and the J gene lost 2 bases, with 12 bases spanning the gap. The CDR3 sequence is 14 residues long. From germline, CDR1 is MNHEY and CDR2 SVGAGI. The source was peripheral blood mononuclear cells (PBMCs), collected before the fourth cycle of nivolumab. The chain recombines TRBV6-5 with TRBJ1-2; D gene uncertain. The origin of this receptor is a human donor with classical Hodgkin lymphoma. CDR3 DNA: TGTGCCAGCAGTGCTGAAGGTCCGAACTATGGCTACACCTTC. Translating gives CASSAEGPNYGYTF.